A single sample gave rise to the 12 T cell receptor beta chains below, sequenced in a study of cytomegalovirus exposure and HLA in healthy donors. Researchers ran the PCR with 60 Vbeta and 13 Jbeta primers. Libraries were prepared by immunoSEQ multiplex PCR; TCRdb keeps only in-frame clonotypes and omits some of them. The sample records some 170,000 clones, almost 80% being singletons. The sequenced sample was PBMCs. The receptors here all came from a man aged 35-49 years in good health and CMV-seropositive.

The rearrangement links TRBV28 to TRBJ2-5; possible D gene TRBD1, 5 bases. Near its end, the DNA agrees better with TRBJ2-7, so the J call may be wrong. The V gene's germline CDR1 is MDHEN and CDR2 SYDVKM. The CDR3 covers 13 residues. The chain's CDR3 is CATSWTNSYEQYF. Written as DNA, the CDR3 is TGTGCCACTTCATGGACAAATTCCTACGAGCAGTACTTC.

The chain is built from TRBV5-1 and TRBJ2-5, with 8 bases lining up with TRBD2. From germline, CDR1 is SGHRS and CDR2 YFSETQ. Trimming cost V 4 bases and J 4 bases; bases outside gene matches: 3. This CDR3 has 13 amino acids. Here the CDR3 reads CASSPGGGETQYF. The CDR3 nucleotides read TGCGCCAGCAGCCCCGGGGGGGGAGAGACCCAGTACTTC.

The V call is TRBV11-3, the J call TRBJ2-6, with D perhaps matching TRBD2 (6 bases). The germline gives CDR1 SGHNT, CDR2 YENEEA. This CDR3 is 18 amino acids long. Trimming shortened V by 5 bases and J by 0 bases, and 17 bases separated the two germline ends. The CDR3 sequence: CASSPKEGYASGANVLTF. CDR3 coding DNA: TGTGCCAGCAGCCCAAAGGAGGGGTACGCCTCTGGGGCCAACGTCCTGACTTTC.

The chain has TRBV27 and TRBJ2-1; 11 bases are shared with TRBD2. The V and J ends lost 6 bases and 3 bases, in that order; junction bases with no gene match: 10. Germline loops: CDR1 MNHEY, CDR2 SMNVEV (reference sequence). This CDR3 region has 17 residues. CDR3 sequence: CASRSLAGGGVYNEQFF. Here the CDR3 DNA reads TGTGCCAGCAGGTCCCTAGCGGGAGGCGGGGTCTACAATGAGCAGTTCTTC.

The CDR3 region is CASSLVPGVSYNEQFF. The CDR3 DNA reads TGCGCCAGCAGCTTGGTACCAGGGGTCTCCTACAATGAGCAGTTCTTC. The chain is built from TRBV5-1 and TRBJ2-1, with D tentatively TRBD1 (6 bases). The CDR3 has 16 amino acids. CDR1 and CDR2 (germline): SGHRS, YFSETQ. V lost 0 bases and J lost 0, with 10 bases in between.

The CDR3 loop is CASSPRGSVSYNEQFF. Written as DNA, the CDR3 is TGTGCCAGCAGCCCCCGAGGGTCGGTTTCCTACAATGAGCAGTTCTTC. This chain uses TRBV7-9 with TRBJ2-1; maybe TRBD2 (5 bases). Germline-derived CDR1 and CDR2 are SEHNR and FQNEAQ (reference sequence). The CDR3 has 16 amino acids. The ends were cut back, 5 bases at V and 1 base at J, with 15 bases in the middle.

This clone was counted only a few times. CDR3 in amino acids: CASSSWGDNYGYTF. CDR3 in DNA: TGTGCCAGCAGCTCCTGGGGGGACAACTATGGCTACACCTTC. The V call is TRBV7-2, the J call TRBJ1-2, with D possibly being TRBD1 (5 bases). Trimming removed 4 bases from V and 2 bases from J, with 11 bases in between. Germline V gene sequence: CDR1 SGHTA, CDR2 FQGNSA. The CDR3 extends over 14 amino acids.

In this sample, this clone turned up a few times. V and J are TRBV14 and TRBJ1-1; possibly TRBD1 for D (6 bases). V lost 0 bases and J lost 11, with 19 bases in between. Germline V gene lookup returns CDR1 SGHDN and CDR2 FVKESK. This CDR3 has 15 residues. The CDR3 reads CASSQDLGQYSNAFF. CDR3 DNA: TGTGCCAGCAGCCAAGATTTAGGACAGTACTCTAATGCTTTCTTT.

The chain carries TRBV5-4 and TRBJ2-7; TRBD1 is a possible D gene (6 bases). Trimming left V 5 bases short and J 6 bases short, with 12 bases between. CDR1 is SGHNT and CDR2 is YYREEE in the germline V gene (reference sequence). The CDR3 has 12 residues. Here the CDR3 DNA reads TGTGCCAGCAGTACTACAGGGAGCGAGCAGTACTTC. Amino acids: CASSTTGSEQYF.

The genes are TRBV5-4 and TRBJ2-5, with 8 bases identical to TRBD2. The CDR3 contains 16 residues. After removal of 1 base from V and 2 bases from J, the junction contained 7 bases not matched to a gene. CDR1 is SGHNT, CDR2 YYREEE, per germline (reference sequence). The CDR3 sequence is CASSLYSGTIQETQYF. The CDR3, as DNA: TGTGCCAGCAGCTTGTATAGCGGGACCATTCAAGAGACCCAGTACTTC.

The gene calls are TRBV28 and TRBJ2-5, with D perhaps matching TRBD1 (6 bases). CDR3 length: 15 residues. Germline V gene sequence: CDR1 MDHEN, CDR2 SYDVKM. The V and J ends lost 4 bases and 5 bases respectively, with 17 bases between them. The CDR3, as DNA: TGTGCCAGCAGTTCTTACAGGGCGGTTTGGGAGACCCAGTACTTC. Protein sequence: CASSSYRAVWETQYF. Full variable domain (remainder filled in from reference TRBV28 and TRBJ2-5): DVKVTQSSRYLVKRTGEKVFLECVQDMDHENMFWYRQDPGLGLRLIYFSYDVKMKEKGDIPEGYSVSREKKERFSLILESASTNQTSMYLCASSSYRAVWETQYFGPGTRLLVL.

This chain connects TRBV28 to TRBJ2-5; the D is unclear. The ends were cut back, 5 bases at V and 5 bases at J, with 6 bases in the middle. Germline V gene data show CDR1 as MDHEN and CDR2 as SYDVKM. There are 11 residues in the CDR3. CDR3: CASSTRETQYF. The CDR3 DNA reads as TGTGCCAGCAGTACCCGGGAGACCCAGTACTTC.